This TCR beta chain was profiled in a study of control samples from healthy donors and cancer patients. The CDR3 length is 14 residues. Germline CDR1 reads SGHRS; CDR2 reads YFSETQ. Trimming took 4 bases from V and 1 from J; bases not matched to a gene: 4. TCRdb's table, derived via immunoSEQ multiplex PCR, lists solely in-frame clones and lacks some. This repertoire shows about 170,000 clones, about nine tenths found once; its top ten account for approximately 1.4%. This clone has a single count. This TCR came from a woman between 25 and 40 years old in good health. Sequenced input: blood. The chain uses TRBV5-1 and TRBJ2-7; TRBD2 matches at 8 bases. The CDR3 here is CASSVAGTSYEQYF. The DNA of the CDR3 is TGCGCCAGCAGCGTAGCGGGGACGTCCTACGAGCAGTACTTC.